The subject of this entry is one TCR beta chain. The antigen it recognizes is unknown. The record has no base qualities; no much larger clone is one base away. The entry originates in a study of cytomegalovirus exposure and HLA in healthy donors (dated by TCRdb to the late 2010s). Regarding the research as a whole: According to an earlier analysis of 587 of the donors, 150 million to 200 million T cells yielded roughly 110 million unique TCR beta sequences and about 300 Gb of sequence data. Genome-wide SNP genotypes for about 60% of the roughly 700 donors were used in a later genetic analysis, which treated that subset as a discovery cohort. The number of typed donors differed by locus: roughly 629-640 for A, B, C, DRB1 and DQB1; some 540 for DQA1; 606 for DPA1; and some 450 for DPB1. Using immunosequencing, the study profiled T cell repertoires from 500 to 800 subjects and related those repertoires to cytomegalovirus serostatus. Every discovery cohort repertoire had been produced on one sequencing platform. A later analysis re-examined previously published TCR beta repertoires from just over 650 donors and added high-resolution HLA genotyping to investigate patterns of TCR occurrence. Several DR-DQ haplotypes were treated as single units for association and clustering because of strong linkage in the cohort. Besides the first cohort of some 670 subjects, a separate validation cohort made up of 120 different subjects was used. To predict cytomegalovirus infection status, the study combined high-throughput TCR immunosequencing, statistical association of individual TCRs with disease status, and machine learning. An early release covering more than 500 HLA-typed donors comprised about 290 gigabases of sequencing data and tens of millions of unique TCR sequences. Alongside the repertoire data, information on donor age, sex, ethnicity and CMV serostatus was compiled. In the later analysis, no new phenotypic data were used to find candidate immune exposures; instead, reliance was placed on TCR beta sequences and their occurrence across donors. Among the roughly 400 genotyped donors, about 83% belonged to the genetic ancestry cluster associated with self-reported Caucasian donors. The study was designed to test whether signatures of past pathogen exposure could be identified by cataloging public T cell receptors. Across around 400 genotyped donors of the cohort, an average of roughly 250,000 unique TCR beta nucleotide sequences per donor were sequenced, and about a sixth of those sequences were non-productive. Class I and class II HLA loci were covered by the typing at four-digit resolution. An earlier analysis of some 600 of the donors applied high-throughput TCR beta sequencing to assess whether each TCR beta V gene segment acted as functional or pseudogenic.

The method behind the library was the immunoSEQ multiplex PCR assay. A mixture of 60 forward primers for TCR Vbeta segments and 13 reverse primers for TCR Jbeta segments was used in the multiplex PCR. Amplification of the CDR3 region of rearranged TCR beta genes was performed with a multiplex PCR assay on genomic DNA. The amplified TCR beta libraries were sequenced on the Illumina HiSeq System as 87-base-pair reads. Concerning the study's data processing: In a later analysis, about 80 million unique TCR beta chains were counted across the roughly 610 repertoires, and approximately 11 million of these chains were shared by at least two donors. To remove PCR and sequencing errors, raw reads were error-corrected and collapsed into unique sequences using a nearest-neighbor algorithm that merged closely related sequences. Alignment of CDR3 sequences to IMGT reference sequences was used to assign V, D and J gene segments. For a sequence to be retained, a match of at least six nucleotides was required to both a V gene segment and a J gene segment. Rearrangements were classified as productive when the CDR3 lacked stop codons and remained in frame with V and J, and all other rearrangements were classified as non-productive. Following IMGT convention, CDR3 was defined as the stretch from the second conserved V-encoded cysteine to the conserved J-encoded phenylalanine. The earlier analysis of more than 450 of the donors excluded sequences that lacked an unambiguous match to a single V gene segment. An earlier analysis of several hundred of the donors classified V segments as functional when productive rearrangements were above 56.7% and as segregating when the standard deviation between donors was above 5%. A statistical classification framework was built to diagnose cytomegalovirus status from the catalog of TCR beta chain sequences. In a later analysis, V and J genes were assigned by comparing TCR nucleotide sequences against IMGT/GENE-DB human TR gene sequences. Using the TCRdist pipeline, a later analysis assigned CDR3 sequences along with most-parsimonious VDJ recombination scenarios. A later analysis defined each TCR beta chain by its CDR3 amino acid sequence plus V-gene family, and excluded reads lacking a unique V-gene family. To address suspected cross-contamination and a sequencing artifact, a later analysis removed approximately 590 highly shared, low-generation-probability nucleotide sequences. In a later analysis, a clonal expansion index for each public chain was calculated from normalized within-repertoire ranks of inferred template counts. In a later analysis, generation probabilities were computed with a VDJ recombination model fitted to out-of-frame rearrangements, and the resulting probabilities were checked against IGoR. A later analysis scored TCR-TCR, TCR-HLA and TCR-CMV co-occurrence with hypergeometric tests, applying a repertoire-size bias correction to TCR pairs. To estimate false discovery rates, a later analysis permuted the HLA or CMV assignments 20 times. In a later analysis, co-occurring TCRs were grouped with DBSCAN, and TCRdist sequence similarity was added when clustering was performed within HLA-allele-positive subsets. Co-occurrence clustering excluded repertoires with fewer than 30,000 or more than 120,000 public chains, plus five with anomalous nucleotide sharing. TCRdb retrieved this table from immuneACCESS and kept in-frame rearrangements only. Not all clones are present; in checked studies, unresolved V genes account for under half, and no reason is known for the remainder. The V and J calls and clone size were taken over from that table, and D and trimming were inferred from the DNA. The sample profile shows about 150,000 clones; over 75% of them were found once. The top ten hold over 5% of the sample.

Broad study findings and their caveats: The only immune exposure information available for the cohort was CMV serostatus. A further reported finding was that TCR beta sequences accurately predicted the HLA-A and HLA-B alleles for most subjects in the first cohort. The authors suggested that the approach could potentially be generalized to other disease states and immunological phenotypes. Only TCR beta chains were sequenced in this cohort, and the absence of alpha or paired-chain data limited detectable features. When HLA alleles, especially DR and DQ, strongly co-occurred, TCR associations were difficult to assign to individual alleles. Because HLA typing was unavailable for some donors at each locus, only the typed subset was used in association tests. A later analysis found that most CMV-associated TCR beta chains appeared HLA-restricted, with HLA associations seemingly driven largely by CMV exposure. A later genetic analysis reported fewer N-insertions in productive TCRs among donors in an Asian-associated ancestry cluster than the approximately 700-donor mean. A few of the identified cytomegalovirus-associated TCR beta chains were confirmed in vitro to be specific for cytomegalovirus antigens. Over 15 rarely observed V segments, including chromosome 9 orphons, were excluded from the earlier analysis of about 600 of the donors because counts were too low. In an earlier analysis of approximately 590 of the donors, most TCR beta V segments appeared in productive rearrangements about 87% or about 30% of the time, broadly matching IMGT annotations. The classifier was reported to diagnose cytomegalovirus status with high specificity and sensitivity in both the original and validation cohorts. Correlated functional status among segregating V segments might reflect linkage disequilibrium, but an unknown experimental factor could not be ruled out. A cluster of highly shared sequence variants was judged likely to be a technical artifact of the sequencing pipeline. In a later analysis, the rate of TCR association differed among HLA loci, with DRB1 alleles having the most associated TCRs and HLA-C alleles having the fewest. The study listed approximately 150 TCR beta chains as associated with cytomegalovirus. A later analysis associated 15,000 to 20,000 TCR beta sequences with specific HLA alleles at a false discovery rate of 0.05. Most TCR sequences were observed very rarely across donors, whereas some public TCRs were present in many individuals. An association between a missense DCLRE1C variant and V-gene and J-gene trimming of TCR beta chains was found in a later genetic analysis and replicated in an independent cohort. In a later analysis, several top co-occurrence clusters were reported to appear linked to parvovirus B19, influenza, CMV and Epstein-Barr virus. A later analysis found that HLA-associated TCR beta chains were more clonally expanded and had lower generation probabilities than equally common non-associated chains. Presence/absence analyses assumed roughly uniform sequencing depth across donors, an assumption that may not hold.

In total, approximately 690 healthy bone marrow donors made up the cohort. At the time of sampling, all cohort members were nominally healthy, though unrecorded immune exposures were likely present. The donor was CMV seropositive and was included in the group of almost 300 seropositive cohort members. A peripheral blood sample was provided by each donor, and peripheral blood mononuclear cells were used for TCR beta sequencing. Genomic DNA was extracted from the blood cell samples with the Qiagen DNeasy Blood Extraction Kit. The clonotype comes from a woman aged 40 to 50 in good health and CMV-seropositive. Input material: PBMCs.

The nucleotide sequence is TGTGCCACCAGCTTAAAGGGGGGGAGCACAGATACGCAGTATTTT. This translates into CATSLKGGSTDTQYF. This receptor chain uses TRBV15 and TRBJ2-3; a tentative D call is TRBD2 (7 bases match). The CDR3 runs 15 residues from the cysteine to the phenylalanine. The DNA shown is the 45-base CDR3, in frame from base 1. The trim is 5 bases for V and 0 bases for J, with a gap of 12 bases between the germline ends. CDR1 and CDR2 (LNHNV, YYDKDF) derive from the germline V gene (reference sequence). Full variable domain (CDR3 extended with the reference TRBV15 and TRBJ2-3 proteins): DAMVIQNPRYQVTQFGKPVTLSCSQTLNHNVMYWYQQKSSQAPKLLFHYYDKDFNNEADTPDNFQSRRPNTSFCFLDIRSPGLGDTAMYLCATSLKGGSTDTQYFGPGTRLTVL.